These T cell receptor beta chains were read from a single sample in a study of cytomegalovirus exposure and HLA in healthy donors. The table came from immunoSEQ multiplex PCR; TCRdb's copy has only in-frame clones and leaves some out. Of over 150,000 clones listed, more than 70% are singletons. Sequencing was performed on PBMCs. The origin of the receptors is a male donor in good health and CMV-seronegative. The CDR3 runs from the conserved cysteine through the conserved F or W. Fields, in order: D gene, J gene, V gene, clone size, CDR3 DNA, CDR3 protein. The D gene is left open where the match is weak. The size entry is marked missing in some rows and otherwise reads once, few, many or a size class.

NA TRBJ2-1 TRBV4-1 few TGCGCCAGCAGCCCACCGGTCTCCTACAATGAGCAGTTCTTC CASSPPVSYNEQFF
TRBD1 TRBJ1-1 TRBV7-3 NA TGTGCCAGCAGCTTAACGAGGGACAGGGAGAGTGAAGCTTTCTTT CASSLTRDRESEAFF
NA TRBJ2-1 TRBV27 NA TGTGCCAGCAGTTCGGACTATGGGAATGAGCAGTTCTTC CASSSDYGNEQFF
TRBD1 TRBJ1-2 TRBV18 few TGTGCCAGCTCACCACCGTTACCGGGACAGTCCTATGGCTACACCTTC CASSPPLPGQSYGYTF
TRBD1 TRBJ2-5 TRBV5-6 NA TGTGCCAGCGGCAAGACAGGGCGCCAAGAGACCCAGTACTTC CASGKTGRQETQYF
NA TRBJ2-7 TRBV2 NA TGTGCCAGCAGTGAGGAAAGAGGTAACTACGAGCAGTACTTC CASSEERGNYEQYF
TRBD1 TRBJ2-5 TRBV5-6 NA TGTGCCAGCAGCATGGGACAGGGGATGGAGACCCAGTACTTC CASSMGQGMETQYF
NA TRBJ2-7 TRBV10-3 NA TGTGCCATCAGCTTGTCAGGGCAAGCCTCCTACGAGCAGTACTTC CAISLSGQASYEQYF
TRBD1 TRBJ1-2 TRBV6-5 once TGTGCCAGCAATTACAGGGGGCGCAGTAATGGCTACACCTTC CASNYRGRSNGYTF
TRBD2 TRBJ2-3 TRBV5-4 NA TGTGCCAGCAACCGGGGGGGAGGCACAGATACGCAGTATTTT CASNRGGGTDTQYF
NA TRBJ1-1 TRBV19 NA TGTGCCAGTAGACAGGGAGCGGGGACTGAAGCTTTCTTT CASRQGAGTEAFF
TRBD2 TRBJ2-1 TRBV28 NA TGTGCCAGCAGTTTAGGGGGGACTAGCGGGAGAAGTGGTGAGCAGTTCTTC CASSLGGTSGRSGEQFF
TRBD2 TRBJ2-7 TRBV7-6 once TGTGCCAGCAGCTCCTGGGGGGGTCCCTACGAGCAGTACTTC CASSSWGGPYEQYF
TRBD2 TRBJ2-7 TRBV5-1 NA TGCGCCAGCAGCTCAGGGACTAGCGGGGGGTCCTACGAGCAGTACTTC CASSSGTSGGSYEQYF
NA TRBJ1-4 TRBV28 NA TGTGCCAGCAGTTTAGGGGGAGGGGGGGTCACTAATGAAAAACTGTTTTTT CASSLGGGGVTNEKLFF
NA TRBJ2-6 TRBV7-9 once TGTTCCAGCAGCTTAGGTGCGGGGCGAAAGGATGGGGCCAACGTCCTGACTTTC CSSSLGAGRKDGANVLTF
NA TRBJ1-2 TRBV7-9 NA TGTGCCAGCAGCTTAGCGGAGGATTTCTATGGCTACACCTTC CASSLAEDFYGYTF
NA TRBJ2-3 TRBV19 NA TGTGCCAGTAGTATACGCCGACAGAGGACCACAGATACGCAGTATTTT CASSIRRQRTTDTQYF
NA TRBJ1-6 TRBV15 once TGTGCCACCAGCAGAGATGGGCCCCGAGACTCCTATAATTCACCCCTCCACTTT CATSRDGPRDSYNSPLHF
NA TRBJ1-2 TRBV4-2 NA TGTGCCAGCAGCCTCGCAGGCGGGAACTATGGCTACACCTTC CASSLAGGNYGYTF
TRBD1 TRBJ2-7 TRBV5-4 NA TGTGCCAGCAGCCACGGGACAGGGGACAACTACGAGCAGTACTTC CASSHGTGDNYEQYF
TRBD1 TRBJ2-7 TRBV11-2 NA TGTGCCAGCAGCTTTGGACAGGGCTACGAGCAGTACTTC CASSFGQGYEQYF
NA TRBJ2-1 TRBV2 NA TGTGCCAGAGAACAGGGTAATGAGCAGTTCTTC CAREQGNEQFF
NA TRBJ2-5 TRBV7-2 NA TGTGCCAGCAGCTTAGGTGGAGGGAGGGAGACCCAGTACTTC CASSLGGGRETQYF
TRBD2 TRBJ2-1 TRBV28 NA TGTGCCAGCGGACTAGCGGATCGGATCAATGAGCAGTTCTTC CASGLADRINEQFF
TRBD2 TRBJ2-5 TRBV4-2 once TGTGCCAGCAGCCAAGAATGGACTAGCGGGGGGTCACAAGAGACCCAGTACTTC CASSQEWTSGGSQETQYF
NA TRBJ2-7 TRBV7-2 NA TGTGCCAGCAGCCGTATTAAAGCGGAGGGGTACGAGCAGTACTTC CASSRIKAEGYEQYF